Reported below is one T cell receptor beta chain. What it binds is unknown. Trimming cost V 2 bases and J 4 bases; bases outside gene matches: 8. Germline V gene sequence: CDR1 KGHSH, CDR2 LQKENI. The CDR3 has 16 residues. The data are from a study of PD-1 blockade in classical Hodgkin lymphoma. There was relapse after autologous stem cell transplantation in every patient, and there was variation in brentuximab vedotin exposure. Study-level findings and limits: Unlike CD8+ TCR diversity, which did not rise significantly by C4D1, CD4+ TCR diversity did.

Generated by immunoSEQ multiplex PCR, the TCRdb table keeps only in-frame clones and is missing some. Seen here are around 91,000 clones, approximately 91% observed once, and the top ten hold under 25%. V gene TRBV18 combines with J gene TRBJ2-1; TRBD2 matches 7 bases. The input for sequencing was peripheral blood mononuclear cells (PBMCs), taken at baseline. The receptor comes from a human donor with classical Hodgkin lymphoma. CDR3 nucleotide sequence: TGTGCCAGCTCACCAACAAGGTCCGGGGGGTACAATGAGCAGTTCTTC. Translated: CASSPTRSGGYNEQFF.